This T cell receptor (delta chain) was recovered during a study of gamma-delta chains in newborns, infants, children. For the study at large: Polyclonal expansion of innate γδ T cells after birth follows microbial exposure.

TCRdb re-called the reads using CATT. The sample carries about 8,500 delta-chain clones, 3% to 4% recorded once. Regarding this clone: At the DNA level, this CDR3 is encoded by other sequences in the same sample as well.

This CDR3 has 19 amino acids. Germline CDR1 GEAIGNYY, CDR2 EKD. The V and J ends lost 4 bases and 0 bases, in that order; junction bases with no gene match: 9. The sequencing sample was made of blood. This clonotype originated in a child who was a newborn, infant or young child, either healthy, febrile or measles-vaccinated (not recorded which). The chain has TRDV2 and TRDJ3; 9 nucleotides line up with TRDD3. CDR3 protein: CACDQVLGDSSWDTRQMFF. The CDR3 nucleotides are TGTGCCTGTGATCAAGTACTGGGGGACAGCTCCTGGGACACCCGACAGATGTTTTTC.